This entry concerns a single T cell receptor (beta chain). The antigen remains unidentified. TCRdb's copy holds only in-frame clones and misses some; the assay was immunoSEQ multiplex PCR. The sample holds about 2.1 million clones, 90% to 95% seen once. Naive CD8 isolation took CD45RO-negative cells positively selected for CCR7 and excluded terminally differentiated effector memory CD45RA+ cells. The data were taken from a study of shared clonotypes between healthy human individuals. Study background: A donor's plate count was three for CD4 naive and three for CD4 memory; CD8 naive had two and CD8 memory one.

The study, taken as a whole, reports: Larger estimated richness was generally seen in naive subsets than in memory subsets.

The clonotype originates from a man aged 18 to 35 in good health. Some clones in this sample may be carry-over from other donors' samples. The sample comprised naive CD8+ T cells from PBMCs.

CDR3 amino acids: CASSPLLGEQYF. The CDR3 nucleotides are TGTGCCAGCAGCCCGTTGTTGGGCGAGCAGTACTTC. The chain joins TRBV7-6 to TRBJ2-7; D unclear. Germline loops: CDR1 SGHVS, CDR2 FNYEAQ. V lost 5 bases and J lost 6, with 11 bases in between. The CDR3 is 12 residues long.